This T cell receptor beta chain was retrieved from a study of T cells in Graves' hyperthyroidism and ophthalmopathy. Looking at the study overall: Pretreatment peripheral blood was obtained at initial diagnosis.

CDR3 length equals 12 residues. Germline-derived CDR1 and CDR2 are SGHTA and FQGTGA. The V and J ends lost 6 bases and 4 bases respectively, with 8 bases between them. From RNA transcripts, TCR beta CDR3 regions were amplified. First-round RT-PCR targeting the TCR CDR3 was performed with the HTBI primer set. TCRdb redid the calling of the multiplex PCR reads with MiXCR, one entry per CDR3 protein. The sample carries some 490,000 distinct CDR3 sequences, under 25% recorded once. PBMCs stemmed from 8.5 to 10 ml fresh peripheral blood. In its sample, this clonotype was seen many times. Sequenced input: blood. This chain joins TRBV7-3 and TRBJ2-3; D remains ambiguous. This sequence was found in a woman aged 70-85 years with Graves' ophthalmopathy. The CDR3 spells CASRSGSDTQYF. In DNA form, the CDR3 reads TGTGCCAGCAGATCCGGCTCAGATACGCAGTATTTT.